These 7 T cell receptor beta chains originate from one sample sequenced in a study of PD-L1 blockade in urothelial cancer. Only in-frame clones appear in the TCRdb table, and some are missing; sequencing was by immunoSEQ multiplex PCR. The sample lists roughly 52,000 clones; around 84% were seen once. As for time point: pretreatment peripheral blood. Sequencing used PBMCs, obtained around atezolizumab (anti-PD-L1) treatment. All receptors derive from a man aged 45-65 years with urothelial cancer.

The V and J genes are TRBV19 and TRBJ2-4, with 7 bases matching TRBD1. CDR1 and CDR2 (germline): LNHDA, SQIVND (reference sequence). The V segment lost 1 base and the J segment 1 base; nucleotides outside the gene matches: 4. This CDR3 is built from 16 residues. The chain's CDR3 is CASSIGVGGAKNIQYF. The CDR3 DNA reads TGTGCCAGTAGTATAGGGGTAGGGGGCGCCAAAAACATTCAGTACTTC.

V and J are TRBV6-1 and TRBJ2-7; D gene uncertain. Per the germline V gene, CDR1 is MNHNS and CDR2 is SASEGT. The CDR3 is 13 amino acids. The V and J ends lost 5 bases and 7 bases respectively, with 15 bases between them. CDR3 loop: CASSSPETFEQYF. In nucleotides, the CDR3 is TGTGCCAGCAGTTCCCCCGAGACTTTTGAGCAGTACTTC.

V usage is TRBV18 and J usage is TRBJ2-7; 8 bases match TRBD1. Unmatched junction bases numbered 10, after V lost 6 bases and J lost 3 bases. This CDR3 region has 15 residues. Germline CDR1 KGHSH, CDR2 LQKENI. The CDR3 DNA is TGTGCCAGCTCCCCCACAGGGGGATTAGTCTACGAGCAGTACTTC. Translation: CASSPTGGLVYEQYF. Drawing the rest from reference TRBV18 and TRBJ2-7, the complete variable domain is NAGVMQNPRHLVRRRGQEARLRCSPMKGHSHVYWYRQLPEEGLKFMVYLQKENIIDESGMPKERFSAEFPKEGPSILRIQQVVRGDSAAYFCASSPTGGLVYEQYFGPGTRLTVT.

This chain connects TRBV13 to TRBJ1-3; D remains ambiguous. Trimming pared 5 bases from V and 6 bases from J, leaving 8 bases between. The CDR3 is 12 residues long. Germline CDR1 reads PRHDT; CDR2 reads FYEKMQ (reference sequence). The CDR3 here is CASSNTENTIYF. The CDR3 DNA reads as TGTGCCAGCAGCAACACCGAAAACACCATATATTTT.

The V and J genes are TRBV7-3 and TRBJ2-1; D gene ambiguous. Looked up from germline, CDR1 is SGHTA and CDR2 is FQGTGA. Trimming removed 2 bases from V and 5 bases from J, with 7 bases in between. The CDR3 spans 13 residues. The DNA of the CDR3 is TGTGCCAGCAGCTTAGCGGCAGACAATGAGCAGTTCTTC. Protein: CASSLAADNEQFF.

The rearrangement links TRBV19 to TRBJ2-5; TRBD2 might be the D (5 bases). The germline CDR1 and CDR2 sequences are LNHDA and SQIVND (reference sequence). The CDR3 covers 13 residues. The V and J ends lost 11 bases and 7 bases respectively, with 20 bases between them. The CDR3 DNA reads TGTGCCCGTTCGGGGTCGAGGCTACTGACCCAGTACTTC. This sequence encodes CARSGSRLLTQYF.

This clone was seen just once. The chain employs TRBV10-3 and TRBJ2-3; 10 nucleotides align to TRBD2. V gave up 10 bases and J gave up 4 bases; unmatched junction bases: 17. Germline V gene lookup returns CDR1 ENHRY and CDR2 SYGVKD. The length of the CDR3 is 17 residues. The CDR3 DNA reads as TGTGCCACAAGACTGTGGCCGGCACTAGCGGGACCAGATACGCAGTATTTT. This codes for CATRLWPALAGPDTQYF.